The sequence of this TCR beta chain was determined in a study of shared clonotypes between healthy human individuals. Donation came from healthy HIV-negative adults that had no recent acute infections or vaccinations. This CDR3 has 14 amino acids. The V and J ends lost 6 bases and 7 bases respectively, with 18 bases between them. Libraries were prepared by immunoSEQ multiplex PCR; TCRdb keeps only in-frame clonotypes and omits some of them. Of about 1.1 million clones detected, 60% to 80% appear once; the ten largest clones hold 0.89%. This receptor was taken from a man younger than 35 in good health. Some clones in this sample may be carry-over from other donors' samples. Sequencing was carried out using memory CD4+ T cells from PBMCs. Subset here: CD45RA-negative fraction. This rearrangement joins TRBV23-1 to TRBJ1-2; no clear D gene. TRBV23-1 is an open reading frame whose function is uncertain. The CDR3 here is CASSPLRKAGGYTF. CDR3 bases: TGCGCCAGCAGCCCCCTACGGAAGGCCGGTGGCTACACCTTC.